These 31 T cell receptor beta chains originate from one sample sequenced in a study of T cells after yellow fever vaccination. A single record per CDR3 protein comes from TCRdb applying MiXCR to the 5' RACE reads. The table has 340,000 or so distinct CDR3 sequences, approximately 12% seen once; the top ten hold 2.5% to 4%. The sample consisted of CD4+ T cells sorted from PBMCs, taken 15 days after the yellow fever booster vaccination. Receptor source: a man aged 18-30 years who received the YFV17D yellow fever vaccine.

This clonotype was counted ten times or more. The gene calls are TRBV7-2 and TRBJ2-5; perhaps D is TRBD1 or TRBD2 (6 bases each). The germline V gene has CDR1 SGHTA and CDR2 FQGNSA. V lost 5 bases and J 4 bases, leaving 14 bases between the germline ends. The CDR3 spans 14 residues. The CDR3 nucleotides read TGTGCCAGCAGCCCTCCCGGGGGCGGAGAGACCCAGTACTTC. Protein product: CASSPPGGGETQYF. The full variable domain, with the rest looked up from reference TRBV7-2 and TRBJ2-5, is GAGVSQSPSNKVTEKGKDVELRCDPISGHTALYWYRQSLGQGLEFLIYFQGNSAPDKSGLPSDRFSAERTGGSVSTLTIQRTQQEDSAVYLCASSPPGGGETQYFGPGTRLLVL.

This clonotype has ten or more counts. The chain is built from TRBV19 and TRBJ2-7; D not certain. This CDR3 region has 14 residues. Germline CDR1 is LNHDA and CDR2 is SQIVND (reference sequence). The germline V and J ends were trimmed by 6 bases and 0 bases, with 12 bases remaining between them. CDR3 amino acids: CASRRTASSYEQYV. The CDR3 DNA follows: TGTGCCAGTAGGAGAACCGCGAGCTCCTACGAGCAGTACGTC.

This clonotype was seen a few times. The rearrangement uses TRBV29-1 and TRBJ2-6; D gene uncertain. The CDR3 loop spans 15 amino acids. From germline, CDR1 is SQVTM and CDR2 ANQGSEA. V was clipped by 3 bases and J by 0 bases, with 9 bases between them. The CDR3 loop reads CSVDGGYSGANVLTF. The CDR3 nucleotides are TGCAGCGTTGATGGCGGCTACTCTGGGGCCAACGTCCTGACTTTC.

This clonotype was found a few times. The V call is TRBV4-1, the J call TRBJ2-2; D is unresolved. This CDR3 region has 15 residues. Per the germline V gene, CDR1 is MGHRA and CDR2 is YSYEKL. The V end lost 1 base, the J end lost 1 base, and 7 bases lay between the germline ends. CDR3 region: CASSQGTLNTGELFF. As DNA, the CDR3 is TGCGCCAGCAGCCAAGGAACCCTGAACACCGGGGAGCTGTTTTTT.

The CDR3 bases are TGCAGTGCTAGAGATCTGATGGGGGGAGTCAATCAGCCCCAGCATTTT. Protein: CSARDLMGGVNQPQHF. The chain employs TRBV20-1 and TRBJ1-5, with a weak D call TRBD1 (5 bases). V lost 0 bases and J lost 3, with 15 bases in between. CDR3 length: 16 residues. Germline assignment: CDR1 DFQATT and CDR2 SNEGSKA (reference sequence).

For the CDR3, the DNA is TGCAGTGCTAGAGCCCACCGGGACACAGCCCTTAAAGCTTTCTTT. It translates to CSARAHRDTALKAFF. The rearrangement links TRBV20-1 to TRBJ1-1, with D tentatively TRBD1 (6 bases). Germline lookup yields CDR1 DFQATT and CDR2 SNEGSKA (reference sequence). The CDR3 is made up of 15 amino acids. The V end lost 1 base, the J end lost 9 bases, and 21 bases lay between the germline ends.

The table lists this clonotype with many counts. The V call is TRBV7-3, the J call TRBJ2-3; 8 bases fit TRBD2. The CDR3 spans 13 residues. V was pared by 5 bases and J by 11 bases, with 9 bases of the junction left unmatched. Germline lookup yields CDR1 SGHTA and CDR2 FQGTGA. CDR3 DNA sequence: TGTGCCAGCAGCCCCCGCCGGGGGGGGGGGCAGTATTTT. Protein product: CASSPRRGGGQYF.

This clonotype was seen ten or more times. The chain has TRBV12-5 and TRBJ2-5; D tentatively reads TRBD1 or TRBD2 (5 bases each). The V gene's germline CDR1 is LGHNT and CDR2 FRNRAP. V was trimmed by 6 bases and J by 5 bases, leaving 25 bases between them. This CDR3 contains 17 residues. In DNA, the CDR3 is TGTGCTAGTGGACCCGGCCACACCGGGGACGTGGGGGAGACCCAGTACTTC. Its translation: CASGPGHTGDVGETQYF.

The chain links TRBV14 to TRBJ1-1, with D possibly TRBD1 on 5 matching bases. Trimming shortened V by 4 bases and J by 1 base, and 16 bases separated the two germline ends. Germline V gene data show CDR1 as SGHDN and CDR2 as FVKESK. CDR3 size: 16 residues. This chain's CDR3 is CASSPLGRGTNTEAFF. As DNA, the CDR3 is TGTGCCAGCAGCCCCCTCGGTAGGGGCACGAACACTGAAGCTTTCTTT.

This clonotype was recorded a few times. V usage is TRBV11-2 and J usage is TRBJ1-2; D gene unclear. Germline-derived CDR1 and CDR2 are SGHAT and FQNNGV. CDR3 length equals 13 residues. Trimming left V 4 bases short and J 4 bases short, with 10 bases between. CDR3: CASSSPAFYGYTF. CDR3 in DNA: TGTGCCAGCAGCTCCCCAGCCTTCTATGGCTACACCTTC.

This clonotype was recorded a few times. The chain uses TRBV20-1 and TRBJ1-5; D perhaps matches TRBD1 (5 bases). The CDR3 contains 12 residues. V lost 6 bases to trimming and J lost 2 bases, with 8 bases between them. Germline V gives CDR1 DFQATT, CDR2 SNEGSKA (reference sequence). Here the CDR3 reads CSAGGGNQPQHF. As DNA, the CDR3 is TGCAGTGCGGGGGGTGGCAATCAGCCCCAGCATTTT.

The gene calls are TRBV4-3 and TRBJ1-2, with D possibly TRBD1 on 5 matching bases. CDR3 length: 15 amino acids. Trimming took 1 base from V and 3 from J, leaving 12 bases between them. Per the germline V gene, CDR1 is LGHNA and CDR2 is YSLEER. The CDR3 region is CASSQVGGDYYGYTF. The CDR3 DNA sequence: TGCGCCAGCAGCCAAGTTGGCGGGGACTACTATGGCTACACCTTC.

This chain links TRBV21-1 with TRBJ2-7; the D call TRBD1 from the table was never checked on the DNA. TRBV21-1 is assigned pseudogene status. The CDR3 extends over 14 amino acids. The CDR3 nucleotides are TGTGCCAGCAGTTGGGACCCTATCCCCACGGAGCAGTACTTC. Protein product: CASSWDPIPTEQYF.

This clonotype was picked up a small number of times. The chain combines TRBV5-5 with TRBJ2-3; the D gene is possibly TRBD2 (6 bases). V lost 0 bases and J 0 bases, leaving 14 bases between the germline ends. From germline, CDR1 is SGHKS and CDR2 YYEKEE (reference sequence). There are 17 residues in the CDR3. The DNA of the CDR3 is TGTGCCAGCAGCTTGGGCCCCCCAAGCGGGAGCACAGATACGCAGTATTTT. Its protein product is CASSLGPPSGSTDTQYF.

This clonotype was counted between two and nine times. The rearrangement links TRBV5-1 to TRBJ2-5, with 8 bases that match TRBD1. The CDR3 has 16 residues. Trimming cost V 2 bases and J 1 base; bases outside gene matches: 7. Germline loops: CDR1 SGHRS, CDR2 YFSETQ. CDR3 coding DNA: TGCGCCAGCAGCTTTTTCGGGACAGGCACCCAAGAGACCCAGTACTTC. Encoded protein: CASSFFGTGTQETQYF.

This clonotype was found many times. V and J are TRBV24-1 and TRBJ2-5; D not certain. The CDR3 is 15 amino acids. Germline lookup yields CDR1 KGHDR and CDR2 SFDVKD. Trimming left V 4 bases short and J 5 bases short, with 16 bases between. The CDR3 nucleotides read TGTGCCACCAGTGACTCCGGCCCCTTCGGGGAGACCCAGTACTTC. Its protein is CATSDSGPFGETQYF.

The chain carries TRBV11-2 and TRBJ2-2; TRBD1 aligns across 9 bases. CDR1 SGHAT and CDR2 FQNNGV come from the germline V gene. This CDR3 contains 15 residues. J lost 5 bases, V lost 4 bases, and 5 bases had no gene match. DNA for the CDR3: TGTGCCAGCAGCTCGGACAGGGGACTAACCGGGGAGCTGTTTTTT. Translation: CASSSDRGLTGELFF.

The chain couples TRBV3-1 to TRBJ2-1; D uncertain. This CDR3 is 15 amino acids long. Germline CDR1 is LGHDT and CDR2 is YNNKEL (reference sequence). The germline V and J ends were trimmed by 0 bases and 0 bases, with 6 bases remaining between them. CDR3 in DNA: TGTGCCAGCAGCCAAGAAGGAAGCTCCTACAATGAGCAGTTCTTC. It yields the protein CASSQEGSSYNEQFF.

This clonotype was picked up a small number of times. J is TRBJ2-1 and V is TRBV10-3; D may be TRBD1 or TRBD2 (5 bases each). This CDR3 comprises 14 residues. Germline CDR1 is ENHRY and CDR2 is SYGVKD. V dropped 4 bases and J dropped 12 bases, with 19 bases sitting between them. CDR3 in amino acids: CAISARDPRSVQFF. The DNA for the CDR3 is TGTGCCATCAGTGCCCGGGACCCCAGATCCGTGCAGTTCTTC.

This clonotype was seen a handful of times. The rearrangement uses TRBV7-6 and TRBJ2-5, with 9 bases fitting TRBD1. CDR1 and CDR2 from the germline V gene are SGHVS and FNYEAQ. The junction had 6 bases not matched to a gene; V was cut back by 5 bases and J by 5 bases. The CDR3 loop spans 14 amino acids. CDR3 amino acids: CASSARQGVETQYF. CDR3 in DNA: TGTGCCAGCAGCGCCCGACAGGGGGTCGAGACCCAGTACTTC. Supplemented by reference TRBV7-6 and TRBJ2-5, the full variable domain reads GAGVSQSPRYKVTKRGQDVALRCDPISGHVSLYWYRQALGQGPEFLTYFNYEAQQDKSGLPNDRFSAERPEGSISTLTIQRTEQRDSAMYRCASSARQGVETQYFGPGTRLLVL.

This chain uses TRBV4-3 with TRBJ1-1, with unresolved D. The CDR3 contains 13 residues. V was shortened by 0 bases and J by 6 bases, with 8 bases between the two germline ends. Germline V lookup: CDR1 LGHNA, CDR2 YSLEER. CDR3 DNA: TGCGCCAGCAGCCAAGATAGGAGTTCTGAAGCTTTCTTT. The encoded protein is CASSQDRSSEAFF.

This clonotype was recorded once. This chain joins TRBV11-2 and TRBJ2-5; tentatively, D is TRBD1 or TRBD2 (6 bases each). Trimming stripped 2 bases from V and 7 bases from J, with 20 bases between. CDR3 length equals 16 residues. The germline gives CDR1 SGHAT, CDR2 FQNNGV. The CDR3 DNA reads TGTGCCAGCAGCTTACGGGGGCAGATGCTTCGAGGGACCCAGTACTTC. Protein: CASSLRGQMLRGTQYF.

This clonotype has a handful of counts. The chain recombines TRBV12-3 or TRBV12-4 with TRBJ2-3; D remains ambiguous. This CDR3 has 13 residues. V was pared by 3 bases and J by 4 bases, with 8 bases between. This CDR3 is CASSFDGADTQYF. Written as DNA, the CDR3 is TGTGCCAGCAGTTTTGATGGCGCAGATACGCAGTATTTT.

This sequence joins TRBV6-2 or TRBV6-3 and TRBJ2-2; no clear D gene. The CDR3 extends over 16 amino acids. V was cut by 0 bases and J by 2 bases, with 10 bases left in between. CDR1 MNHEY and CDR2 SVGEGT come from the germline V gene. CDR3 DNA: TGTGCCAGCAGTTACTCTCGGGTCTCCAACACCGGGGAGCTGTTTTTT. Protein sequence: CASSYSRVSNTGELFF.

The table lists this clonotype with a few counts. The chain couples TRBV15 to TRBJ2-7; 10 bases align to TRBD2. The CDR3 runs 16 residues. V was pared by 1 base and J by 2 bases, with 5 bases of the junction left unmatched. The germline V gene encodes CDR1 LNHNV and CDR2 YYDKDF (reference sequence). The CDR3 is CATSRGIAGGPYEQYF. In DNA form, the CDR3 reads TGTGCCACCAGCAGAGGTATAGCGGGGGGTCCCTACGAGCAGTACTTC.

This chain uses TRBV7-2 with TRBJ2-7; TRBD2 matches 12 bases. The CDR3 runs to 14 residues. Trimming cost V 5 bases and J 4 bases; bases outside gene matches: 3. CDR1 and CDR2 from the germline V gene are SGHTA and FQGNSA. The CDR3 reads CASSTSGGLYEQYF. The CDR3 DNA follows: TGTGCCAGCAGCACTAGCGGGGGGCTTTACGAGCAGTACTTC.

This clonotype turned up a few times. The gene calls are TRBV4-1 and TRBJ1-2; no reliable D call. V dropped 8 bases and J dropped 9 bases, with 16 bases sitting between them. The germline V gene encodes CDR1 MGHRA and CDR2 YSYEKL. This CDR3 is 12 amino acids long. The CDR3 region has the DNA TGCGCCAGCTCGGACGTAGGAGGCAGCTACACCTTC. Residues: CASSDVGGSYTF.

The table lists this clonotype with a few counts. This chain uses TRBV13 with TRBJ2-7, with 7 bases identical to TRBD2. Germline trimming cut 5 bases from V and 4 bases from J; bases unmatched to any gene: 5. The CDR3 sequence is 13 residues long. Germline V lookup: CDR1 PRHDT, CDR2 FYEKMQ (reference sequence). CDR3 region: CASSRGDQYEQYV. The CDR3 coding sequence is TGTGCCAGCAGCCGGGGGGATCAATACGAGCAGTACGTC.

The J gene is TRBJ2-5, the V gene TRBV12-3 or TRBV12-4; TRBD2 matches at 15 bases. The CDR3 runs 18 residues. V lost 3 bases to trimming and J lost 5 bases; unmatched junction nucleotides: 10. CDR3 nucleotides: TGTGCCAGCAGTTTTCCCGGACTAGCGGGGGGGCCGTATGAGACCCAGTACTTC. This translates into CASSFPGLAGGPYETQYF.

This chain joins TRBV5-1 and TRBJ2-1; perhaps TRBD1 as D (5 bases). CDR3 length: 15 residues. Germline V gene lookup returns CDR1 SGHRS and CDR2 YFSETQ. V lost 0 bases to trimming and J lost 6 bases, with 13 bases between them. The CDR3 protein is CASSLGGSWPNEQFF. The CDR3, as DNA: TGCGCCAGCAGCTTGGGGGGCAGCTGGCCCAATGAGCAGTTCTTC.

The rearrangement links TRBV6-5 to TRBJ2-5; TRBD2 matches 8 bases. This CDR3 is built from 14 residues. The V segment lost 5 bases and the J segment 7 bases; nucleotides outside the gene matches: 9. Germline CDR1 reads MNHEY; CDR2 reads SVGAGI. This chain's CDR3 is CASSATGTRGTQYF. In DNA form, the CDR3 reads TGTGCCAGCAGTGCGACCGGGACTAGGGGGACCCAGTACTTC.